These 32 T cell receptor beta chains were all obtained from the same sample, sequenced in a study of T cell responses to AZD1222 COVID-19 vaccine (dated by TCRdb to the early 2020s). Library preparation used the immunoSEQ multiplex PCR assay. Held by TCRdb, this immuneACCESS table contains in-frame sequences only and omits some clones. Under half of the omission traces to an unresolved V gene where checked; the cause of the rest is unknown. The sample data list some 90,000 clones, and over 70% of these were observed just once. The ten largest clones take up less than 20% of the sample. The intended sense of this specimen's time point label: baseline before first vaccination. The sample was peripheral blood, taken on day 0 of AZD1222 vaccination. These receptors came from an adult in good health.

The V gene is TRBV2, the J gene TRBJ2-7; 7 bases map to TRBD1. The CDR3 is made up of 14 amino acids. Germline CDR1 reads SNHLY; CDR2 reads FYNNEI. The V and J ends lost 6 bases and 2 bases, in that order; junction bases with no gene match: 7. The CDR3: CASRGQGVTYEQYF. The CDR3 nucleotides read TGTGCCAGCAGGGGTCAGGGGGTCACCTACGAGCAGTACTTC. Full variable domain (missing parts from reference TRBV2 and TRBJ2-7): EPEVTQTPSHQVTQMGQEVILRCVPISNHLYFYWYRQILGQKVEFLVSFYNNEISEKSEIFDDQFSVERPDGSNFTLKIRSTKLEDSAMYFCASRGQGVTYEQYFGPGTRLTVT.

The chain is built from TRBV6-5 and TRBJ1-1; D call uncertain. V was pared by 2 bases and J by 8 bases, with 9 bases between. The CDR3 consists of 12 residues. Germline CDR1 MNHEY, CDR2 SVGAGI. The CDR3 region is CASSYRGQEAFF. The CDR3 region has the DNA TGTGCCAGCAGTTACCGGGGTCAGGAAGCTTTCTTT.

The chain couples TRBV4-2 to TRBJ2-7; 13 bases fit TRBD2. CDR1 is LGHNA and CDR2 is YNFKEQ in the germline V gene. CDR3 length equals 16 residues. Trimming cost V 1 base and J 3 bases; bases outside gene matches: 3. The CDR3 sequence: CASSQGLAGGLYEQYF. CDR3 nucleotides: TGTGCCAGCAGCCAAGGACTAGCGGGAGGCCTCTACGAGCAGTACTTC.

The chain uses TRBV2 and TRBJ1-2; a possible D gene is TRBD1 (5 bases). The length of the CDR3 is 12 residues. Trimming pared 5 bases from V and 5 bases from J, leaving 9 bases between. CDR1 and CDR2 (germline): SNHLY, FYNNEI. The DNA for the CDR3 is TGTGCCAGCAGTCGACAGTCGTATGGCTACACCTTC. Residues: CASSRQSYGYTF.

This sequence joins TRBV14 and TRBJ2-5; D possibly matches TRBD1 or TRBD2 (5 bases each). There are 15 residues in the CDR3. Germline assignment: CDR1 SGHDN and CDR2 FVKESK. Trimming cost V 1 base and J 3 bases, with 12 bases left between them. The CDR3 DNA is TGTGCCAGCAGCCAAGGAGGGGCGGGCAAAGAGACCCAGTACTTC. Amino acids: CASSQGGAGKETQYF. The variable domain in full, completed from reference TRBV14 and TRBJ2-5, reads EAGVTQFPSHSVIEKGQTVTLRCDPISGHDNLYWYRRVMGKEIKFLLHFVKESKQDESGMPNNRFLAERTGGTYSTLKVQPAELEDSGVYFCASSQGGAGKETQYFGPGTRLLVL.

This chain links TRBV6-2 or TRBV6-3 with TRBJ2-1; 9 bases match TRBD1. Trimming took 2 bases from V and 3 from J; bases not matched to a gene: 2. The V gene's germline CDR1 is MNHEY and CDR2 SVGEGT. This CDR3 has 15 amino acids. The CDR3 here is CASSYGQGFYNEQFF. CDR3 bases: TGTGCCAGCAGTTACGGACAGGGGTTCTACAATGAGCAGTTCTTC.

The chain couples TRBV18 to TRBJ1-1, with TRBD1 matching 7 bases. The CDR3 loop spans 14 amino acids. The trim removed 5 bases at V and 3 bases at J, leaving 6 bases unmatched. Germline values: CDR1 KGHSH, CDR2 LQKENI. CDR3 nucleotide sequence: TGTGCCAGCTCAAGCCAACAGGGGTACACTGAAGCTTTCTTT. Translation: CASSSQQGYTEAFF.

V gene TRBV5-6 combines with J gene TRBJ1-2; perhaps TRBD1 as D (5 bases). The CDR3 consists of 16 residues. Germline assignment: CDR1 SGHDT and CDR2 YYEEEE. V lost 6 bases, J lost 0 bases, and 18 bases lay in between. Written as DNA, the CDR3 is TGTGCCAGCACCTCGGGGATGGGGACCACTAACTATGGCTACACCTTC. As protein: CASTSGMGTTNYGYTF.

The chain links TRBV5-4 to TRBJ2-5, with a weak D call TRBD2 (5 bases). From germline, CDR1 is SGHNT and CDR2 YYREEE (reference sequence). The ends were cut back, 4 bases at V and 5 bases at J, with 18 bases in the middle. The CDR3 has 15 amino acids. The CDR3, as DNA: TGTGCCAGCAGCCCCTCCCTGGGCGCGGGTGAGACCCAGTACTTC. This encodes CASSPSLGAGETQYF.

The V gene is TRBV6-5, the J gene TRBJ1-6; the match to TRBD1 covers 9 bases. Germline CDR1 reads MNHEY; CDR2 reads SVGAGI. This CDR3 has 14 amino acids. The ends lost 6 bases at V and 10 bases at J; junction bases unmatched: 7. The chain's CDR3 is CASRAGQGGSPLHF. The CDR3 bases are TGTGCCAGCAGGGCGGGACAGGGAGGGTCACCCCTCCACTTT.

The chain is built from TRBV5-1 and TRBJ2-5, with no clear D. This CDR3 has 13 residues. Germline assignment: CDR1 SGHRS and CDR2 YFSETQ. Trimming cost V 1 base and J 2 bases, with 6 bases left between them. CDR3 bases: TGCGCCAGCAGCTTGACAGTTCAAGAGACCCAGTACTTC. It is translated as CASSLTVQETQYF.

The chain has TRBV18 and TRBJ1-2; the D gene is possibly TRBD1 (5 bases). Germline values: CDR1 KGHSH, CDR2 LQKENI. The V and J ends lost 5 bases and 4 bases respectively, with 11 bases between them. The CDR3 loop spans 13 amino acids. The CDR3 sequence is CASSADRTYGYTF. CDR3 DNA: TGTGCCAGCTCAGCAGACAGAACCTATGGCTACACCTTC.

DNA for the CDR3: TGTGCCAGCAGCATGGTTTGGTCTGGAAACACCATATATTTT. The encoded protein is CASSMVWSGNTIYF. This sequence joins TRBV7-2 and TRBJ1-3; no definite D call. The CDR3 covers 14 residues. The germline CDR1 and CDR2 sequences are SGHTA and FQGNSA. The V end was cut by 5 bases, the J end by 1 base, with 9 bases between.

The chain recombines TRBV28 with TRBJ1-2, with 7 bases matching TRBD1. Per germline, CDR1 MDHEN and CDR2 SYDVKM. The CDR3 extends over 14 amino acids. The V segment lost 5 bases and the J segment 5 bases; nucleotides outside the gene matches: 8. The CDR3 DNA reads TGTGCCAGCAGTGAGCACAGGGGACGTTATGGCTACACCTTC. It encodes CASSEHRGRYGYTF.

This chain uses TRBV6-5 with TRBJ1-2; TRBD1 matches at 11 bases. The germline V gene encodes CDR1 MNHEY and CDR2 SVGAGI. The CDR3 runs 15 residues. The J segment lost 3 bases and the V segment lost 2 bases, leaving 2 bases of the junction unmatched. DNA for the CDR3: TGTGCCAGCAGTTACGAGGGACAGGGGGACTATGGCTACACCTTC. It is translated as CASSYEGQGDYGYTF.

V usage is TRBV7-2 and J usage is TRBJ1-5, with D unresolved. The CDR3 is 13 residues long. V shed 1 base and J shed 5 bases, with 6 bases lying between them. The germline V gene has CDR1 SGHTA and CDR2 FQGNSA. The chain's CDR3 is CASSLDWDQPQHF. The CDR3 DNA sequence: TGTGCCAGCAGCTTAGACTGGGATCAGCCCCAGCATTTT.

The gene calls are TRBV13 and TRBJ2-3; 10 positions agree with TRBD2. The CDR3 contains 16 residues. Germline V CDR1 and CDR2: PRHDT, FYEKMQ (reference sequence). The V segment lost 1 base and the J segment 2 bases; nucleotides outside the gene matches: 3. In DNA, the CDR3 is TGTGCCAGCAGCTTAGCACTAGCGGGATTCACAGATACGCAGTATTTT. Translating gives CASSLALAGFTDTQYF.

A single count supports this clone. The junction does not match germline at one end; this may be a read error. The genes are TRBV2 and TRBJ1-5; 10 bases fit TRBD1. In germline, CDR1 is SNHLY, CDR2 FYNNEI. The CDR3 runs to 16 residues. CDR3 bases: TGTGCCAGCAGTAAAGCCGGGACAGGGGCAAATCAGCCCCAGCATTTT. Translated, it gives CASSKAGTGANQPQHF.

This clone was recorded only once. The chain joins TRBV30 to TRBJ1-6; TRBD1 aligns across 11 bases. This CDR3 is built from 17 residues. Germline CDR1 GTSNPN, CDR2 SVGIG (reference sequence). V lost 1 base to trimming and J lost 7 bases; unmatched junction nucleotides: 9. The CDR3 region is CAWSESSGTGGNSPLHF. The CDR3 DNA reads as TGTGCCTGGAGTGAATCTTCGGGGACAGGGGGGAATTCACCCCTCCACTTT.

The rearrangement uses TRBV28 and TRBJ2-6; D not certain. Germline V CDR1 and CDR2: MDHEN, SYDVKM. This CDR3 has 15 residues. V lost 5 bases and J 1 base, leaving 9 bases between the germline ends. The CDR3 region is CASSLAGSGANVLTF. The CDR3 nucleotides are TGTGCCAGCAGTCTCGCTGGATCTGGGGCCAACGTCCTGACTTTC.

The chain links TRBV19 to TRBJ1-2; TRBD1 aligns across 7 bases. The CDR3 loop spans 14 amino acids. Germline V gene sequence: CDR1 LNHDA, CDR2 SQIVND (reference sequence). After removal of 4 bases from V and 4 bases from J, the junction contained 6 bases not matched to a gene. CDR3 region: CASSTLDRAYGYTF. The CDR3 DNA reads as TGTGCCAGTAGTACCCTAGACAGGGCCTATGGCTACACCTTC.

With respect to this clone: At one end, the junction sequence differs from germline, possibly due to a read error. The CDR3 region has the DNA TGCGCCAGCAGCGTGGACAGGGCCTATGAGCAGTACTTC. Translated: CASSVDRAYEQYF. V usage is TRBV5-1 and J usage is TRBJ2-7; 8 bases are shared with TRBD1. The CDR3 is 13 amino acids. CDR1 SGHRS and CDR2 YFSETQ come from the germline V gene.

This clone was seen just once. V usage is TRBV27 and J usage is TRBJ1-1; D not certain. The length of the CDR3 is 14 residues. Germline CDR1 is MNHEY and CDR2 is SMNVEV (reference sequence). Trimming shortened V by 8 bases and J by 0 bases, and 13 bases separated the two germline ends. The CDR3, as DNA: TGTGCCAGCTCCAGGCCGAGGATGAACACTGAAGCTTTCTTT. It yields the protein CASSRPRMNTEAFF.

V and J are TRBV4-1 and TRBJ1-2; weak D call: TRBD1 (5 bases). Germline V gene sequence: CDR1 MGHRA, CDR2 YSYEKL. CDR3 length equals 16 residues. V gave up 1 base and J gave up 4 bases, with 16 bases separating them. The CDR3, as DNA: TGCGCCAGCAGCCAAGCCGAGACAGACTACGGCTATGGCTACACCTTC. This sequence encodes CASSQAETDYGYGYTF.

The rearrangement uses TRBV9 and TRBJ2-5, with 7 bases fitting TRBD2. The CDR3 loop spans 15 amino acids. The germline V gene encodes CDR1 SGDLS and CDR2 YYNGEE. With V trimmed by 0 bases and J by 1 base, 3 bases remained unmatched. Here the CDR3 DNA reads TGTGCCAGCAGCGTAGGTAGCGGGCGCCAAGAGACCCAGTACTTC. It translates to CASSVGSGRQETQYF.

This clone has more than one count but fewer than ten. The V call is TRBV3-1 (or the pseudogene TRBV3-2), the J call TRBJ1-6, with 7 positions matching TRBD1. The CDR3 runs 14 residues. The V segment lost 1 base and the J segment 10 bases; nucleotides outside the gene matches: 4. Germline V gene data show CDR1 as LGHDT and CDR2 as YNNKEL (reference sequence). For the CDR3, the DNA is TGTGCCAGCAGCCAAGTCCGACAGGGATCACCCCTCCACTTT. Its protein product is CASSQVRQGSPLHF.

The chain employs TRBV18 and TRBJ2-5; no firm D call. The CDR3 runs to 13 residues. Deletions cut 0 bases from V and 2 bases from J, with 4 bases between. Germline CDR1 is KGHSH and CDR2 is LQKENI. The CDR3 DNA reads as TGTGCCAGCTCACCACCGGTACAAGAGACCCAGTACTTC. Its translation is CASSPPVQETQYF.

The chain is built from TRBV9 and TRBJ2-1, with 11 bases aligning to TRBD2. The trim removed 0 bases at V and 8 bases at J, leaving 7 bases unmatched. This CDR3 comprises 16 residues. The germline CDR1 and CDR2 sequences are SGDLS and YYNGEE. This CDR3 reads CASSVATSGSGYEQFF. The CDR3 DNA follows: TGTGCCAGCAGCGTAGCTACTAGCGGGAGTGGGTATGAGCAGTTCTTC.

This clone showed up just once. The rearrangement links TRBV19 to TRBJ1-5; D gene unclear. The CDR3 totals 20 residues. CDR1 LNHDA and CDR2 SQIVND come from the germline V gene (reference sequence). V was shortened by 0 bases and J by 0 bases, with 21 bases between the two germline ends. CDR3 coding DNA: TGTGCCAGTAGTATAGAGGAGGGAGGGAGACCTCTCTATAGCAATCAGCCCCAGCATTTT. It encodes CASSIEEGGRPLYSNQPQHF.

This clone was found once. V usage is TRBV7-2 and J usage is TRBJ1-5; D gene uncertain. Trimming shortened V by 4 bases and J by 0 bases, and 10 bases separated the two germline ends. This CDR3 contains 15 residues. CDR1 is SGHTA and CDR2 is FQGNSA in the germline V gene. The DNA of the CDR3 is TGTGCCAGCAGCTCAACTCCCCATAGCAATCAGCCCCAGCATTTT. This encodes CASSSTPHSNQPQHF.

The DNA of the CDR3 is TGTGCCAGCAGCCACGCCGGAGCGGGAAGGTACAATGAGCAGTTCTTC. It encodes CASSHAGAGRYNEQFF. The chain carries TRBV3-1 (or the pseudogene TRBV3-2) and TRBJ2-1; 7 bases map to TRBD2. CDR3 length equals 16 residues. V trimming: 3 bases; J trimming: 4 bases; junction bases outside the gene matches: 9. Germline lookup yields CDR1 LGHDT and CDR2 YNNKEL (reference sequence).

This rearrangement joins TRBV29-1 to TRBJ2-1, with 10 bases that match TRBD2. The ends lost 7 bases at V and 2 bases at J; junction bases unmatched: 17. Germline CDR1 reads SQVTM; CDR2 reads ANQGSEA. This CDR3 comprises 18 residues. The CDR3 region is CSGVWTGTSARTYNEQFF. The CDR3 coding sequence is TGCAGCGGCGTATGGACCGGGACTAGCGCTCGGACCTACAATGAGCAGTTCTTC.